These T cell receptor beta chains were read from a single sample in a study of blood T cell repertoires in COVID-19. Clones were sequenced by immunoSEQ multiplex PCR, and TCRdb holds only the in-frame ones, with some missing. The repertoire includes 160,000 or so clones, just under 80% of them detected once, and approximately 15% sits in the top ten. Sequencing was carried out using peripheral blood. The receptors originated from a woman of 80 years or more with acute or convalescent COVID-19. Both conserved end residues are part of each CDR3. A D gene is named only where the DNA matches it firmly. Some rows have no size entry. The others give once, few or many, or a class for an expanded clone.

J gene | D gene | clone size | V gene | CDR3 length | CDR3 protein | CDR3 DNA
TRBJ2-3 | TRBD1 | NA | TRBV6-1 | 16 | CASSEWGGQGTDTQYF | TGTGCCAGCAGTGAGTGGGGGGGACAGGGAACAGATACGCAGTATTTT
TRBJ2-7 | TRBD2 | NA | TRBV30 | 13 | CAWRPSGPYEQYF | TGTGCCTGGAGGCCTAGCGGCCCCTACGAGCAGTACTTC
TRBJ2-2 | TRBD1 | NA | TRBV5-1 | 14 | CASSQTGVTGELFF | TGCGCCAGCAGCCAAACAGGGGTAACCGGGGAGCTGTTTTTT
TRBJ2-1 | TRBD2 | few | TRBV19 | 17 | CATRGGSGSVTYNEQFF | TGTGCCACCAGAGGGGGTAGCGGGAGCGTTACCTACAATGAGCAGTTCTTC
TRBJ1-1 | NA | NA | TRBV5-1 | 15 | CASSQDSHMNTEAFF | TGCGCCAGCAGCCAGGACAGTCACATGAACACTGAAGCTTTCTTT
TRBJ2-5 | NA | NA | TRBV5-6 | 14 | CASSFPALQETQYF | TGTGCCAGCAGCTTCCCAGCGCTCCAAGAGACCCAGTACTTC
TRBJ1-3 | NA | NA | TRBV5-4 | 14 | CASRASAGENTIYF | TGTGCCAGCAGGGCCTCGGCAGGGGAAAACACCATATATTTT
TRBJ2-3 | NA | NA | TRBV5-1 | 15 | CASSLASGGTDTQYF | TGCGCCAGCAGCTTGGCGAGCGGAGGCACAGATACGCAGTATTTT
TRBJ1-6 | TRBD1 | NA | TRBV7-2 | 18 | CASSLSWTHRGNNSPLHF | TGTGCCAGCAGCTTATCCTGGACTCACAGGGGTAATAATTCACCCCTCCACTTT
TRBJ1-2 | NA | NA | TRBV30 | 14 | CAWGIRGRSYGYTF | TGTGCCTGGGGAATCAGGGGCCGAAGCTATGGCTACACCTTC
TRBJ1-2 | NA | NA | TRBV29-1 | 15 | CSVVYDFGQGNGYTF | TGCAGCGTTGTATACGATTTCGGGCAGGGGAATGGCTACACCTTC
TRBJ2-1 | NA | NA | TRBV5-1 | 13 | CASSLGGGAEQFF | TGCGCCAGCAGCTTAGGAGGGGGCGCTGAGCAGTTCTTC
TRBJ2-2 | NA | NA | TRBV6-1 | 15 | CASSDGLSNTGELFF | TGTGCCAGCAGTGATGGCCTCTCGAACACCGGGGAGCTGTTTTTT
TRBJ2-2 | NA | few | TRBV7-9 | 11 | CASSLTGELFF | TGTGCCAGCAGTCTGACCGGGGAGCTGTTTTTT
TRBJ1-2 | NA | few | TRBV18 | 17 | CASSPPPPPRRNYGYTF | TGTGCCAGCTCACCACCTCCCCCCCCAAGGAGAAACTATGGCTACACCTTC
TRBJ2-7 | TRBD2 | NA | TRBV11-2 | 14 | CASSLDSGTYEQYF | TGTGCCAGCAGCTTAGATAGCGGGACCTACGAGCAGTACTTC
TRBJ2-7 | TRBD1 | NA | TRBV10-2 | 14 | CASKTGTGTYEQYF | TGCGCCAGCAAAACCGGGACAGGAACCTACGAGCAGTACTTC
TRBJ2-7 | NA | NA | TRBV20-1 | 11 | CSASLLYEQYF | TGCAGTGCTAGCCTCCTCTACGAGCAGTACTTC
TRBJ2-7 | NA | NA | TRBV28 | 15 | CASSPNYRVGYEQYF | TGTGCCAGCAGCCCCAACTACAGGGTAGGCTACGAGCAGTACTTC
TRBJ1-1 | TRBD1 | NA | TRBV7-2 | 12 | CASSAQGSEAFF | TGTGCCAGCAGCGCACAGGGGTCTGAAGCTTTCTTT
TRBJ2-2 | NA | NA | TRBV6-2/TRBV6-3 | 15 | CASSAGIINTGELFF | TGTGCCAGCAGCGCAGGGATTATTAACACCGGGGAGCTGTTTTTT
TRBJ2-1 | TRBD1 | NA | TRBV14 | 18 | CASSQDRGFLDSYNEQFF | TGTGCCAGCAGCCAAGACAGGGGGTTTTTAGACTCCTACAATGAGCAGTTCTTC
TRBJ1-1 | TRBD1 | few | TRBV6-5 | 15 | CASSPGTGGADEAFF | TGTGCCAGCAGTCCCGGGACAGGGGGCGCGGATGAAGCTTTCTTT
TRBJ1-4 | NA | NA | TRBV6-1 | 15 | CASSEGSPYYEKLFF | TGTGCCAGCAGTGAAGGGAGTCCTTATTATGAAAAACTGTTTTTT
TRBJ2-1 | TRBD1 | NA | TRBV7-9 | 14 | CASSKGTAYNEQFF | TGTGCCAGCAGCAAGGGGACAGCTTACAATGAGCAGTTCTTC
TRBJ2-1 | NA | NA | TRBV24-1 | 15 | CATSDSRRDYNEQFF | TGTGCCACCAGTGATTCCAGGCGAGACTACAATGAGCAGTTCTTC
TRBJ2-7 | TRBD2 | NA | TRBV28 | 15 | CASTPRGSGGREQYF | TGTGCCAGCACTCCGCGGGGTAGCGGGGGCAGGGAGCAGTACTTC
TRBJ2-2 | NA | NA | TRBV11-2 | 14 | CASSLDRATGELFF | TGTGCCAGCAGCTTAGACAGGGCGACCGGGGAGCTGTTTTTT
TRBJ1-2 | NA | few | TRBV5-1 | 14 | CASSITAGGGGYTF | TGCGCCAGCAGCATCACGGCGGGCGGAGGAGGCTACACCTTC
TRBJ2-1 | TRBD2 | NA | TRBV3-1/TRBV3-2 | 16 | CASSPLGAGGLNEQFF | TGTGCCAGCAGCCCCTTGGGAGCGGGGGGGCTTAATGAGCAGTTCTTC
TRBJ1-1 | TRBD1 | NA | TRBV30 | 14 | CAWSLDRRGTEAFF | TGTGCCTGGAGTTTGGACAGGCGGGGCACTGAAGCTTTCTTT
TRBJ1-2 | NA | NA | TRBV28 | 11 | CASSQTVGYTF | TGTGCCAGCAGTCAAACGGTAGGCTACACCTTC
TRBJ2-5 | TRBD2 | NA | TRBV19 | 17 | CASSMPSGLAGQETQYF | TGTGCCAGTAGTATGCCCTCGGGACTAGCGGGACAAGAGACCCAGTACTTC
TRBJ1-4 | NA | NA | TRBV5-1 | 14 | CASSLNTNNEKLFF | TGCGCCAGCAGCTTGAACACCAATAATGAAAAACTGTTTTTT
TRBJ2-2 | NA | NA | TRBV15 | 10 | CATRSAGLFF | TGTGCCACCAGGTCGGCGGGGCTGTTTTTT
TRBJ2-2 | TRBD2 | NA | TRBV5-1 | 17 | CASSSRTSGGATGELFF | TGCGCCAGCAGCTCTCGGACTAGCGGGGGGGCCACCGGGGAGCTGTTTTTT